Listed below are T cell receptor beta chains from one sample, sequenced in a study of shared clonotypes between healthy human individuals. Generated by immunoSEQ multiplex PCR, the TCRdb table keeps only in-frame clones and is missing some. The sample holds about 2.4 million clones, 85% to 95% seen once. The sequenced sample consisted of naive CD4+ T cells sorted from blood. These receptors were taken from a man between 18 and 35 years old in good health. Both conserved end residues are part of each CDR3. Fields, in order: J gene, V gene, D gene, clone size, CDR3 DNA, CDR3 protein. A D gene is named only where the DNA matches it firmly. Clone size is not always given. Where it is, it says once, few, many or a class for expanded clones.

J: TRBJ1-1; V: TRBV5-1; D: NA; size: NA; DNA: TGCGCCAGCAGCTTAGGGGGGAACACTGAAGCTTTCTTT; CDR3: CASSLGGNTEAFF
J: TRBJ2-3; V: TRBV27; D: TRBD2; size: NA; DNA: TGTGCCAGCAGTTTAGAACTAGCGGGGACAGATACGCAGTATTTT; CDR3: CASSLELAGTDTQYF
J: TRBJ2-7; V: TRBV6-6; D: NA; size: NA; DNA: TGTGCCAGCAGTTTCCGGGTCTCCTACGAGCAGTACTTC; CDR3: CASSFRVSYEQYF
J: TRBJ2-6; V: TRBV5-6; D: NA; size: NA; DNA: TGTGCCAGCAGCCTTACGATCTCTGGGGCCAACGTCCTGACTTTC; CDR3: CASSLTISGANVLTF
J: TRBJ1-4; V: TRBV5-1; D: NA; size: NA; DNA: TGCGCCAGCAGCACTTCAGGGGTAAAACTGTTTTTT; CDR3: CASSTSGVKLFF
J: TRBJ1-1; V: TRBV7-2; D: NA; size: NA; DNA: TGTGCCAGCAGCACGGGACCGACGAACACTGAAGCTTTCTTT; CDR3: CASSTGPTNTEAFF
J: TRBJ1-4; V: TRBV2; D: NA; size: NA; DNA: TGTGCCAGCAGTCCCGGGGGATTGAGTAATGAAAAACTGTTTTTT; CDR3: CASSPGGLSNEKLFF
J: TRBJ1-3; V: TRBV7-2; D: NA; size: NA; DNA: TGTGCCAGCACGACACGTACAGCCTCTGGAAACACCATATATTTT; CDR3: CASTTRTASGNTIYF
J: TRBJ1-5; V: TRBV9; D: NA; size: NA; DNA: TGTGCCAACGGGGAGAATTATGACAGGTGGCCCAATCAGCCCCAGCATTTT; CDR3: CANGENYDRWPNQPQHF
J: TRBJ2-2; V: TRBV7-7; D: TRBD1; size: NA; DNA: TGTGCTAGCAGCCTAGACAGGGCATCCGGGGAGCTGTTTTTT; CDR3: CASSLDRASGELFF
J: TRBJ2-1; V: TRBV6-1; D: TRBD2; size: NA; DNA: TGTGCCAGCACCAAGCTGGTAGCGGGAGGGGATGAGCAGTTCTTC; CDR3: CASTKLVAGGDEQFF
J: TRBJ2-7; V: TRBV5-4; D: NA; size: NA; DNA: TGTGCCAGCGGTGGGGCCTACGAGCAGTACTTC; CDR3: CASGGAYEQYF
J: TRBJ1-6; V: TRBV23-1; D: NA; size: NA; DNA: TGCGCCAGCAGTCGTCAGATTAGGGCCCTCCACTTT; CDR3: CASSRQIRALHF
J: TRBJ2-1; V: TRBV27; D: TRBD2; size: NA; DNA: TGTGCCAGCAGTTTATCGTTTATTGTAGCGGGAGTAGACAATGAGCAGTTCTTC; CDR3: CASSLSFIVAGVDNEQFF
J: TRBJ2-7; V: TRBV6-1; D: TRBD1; size: NA; DNA: TGTGCCAGCAGAGACAGGGGCGCCGAGCAGTACTTC; CDR3: CASRDRGAEQYF
J: TRBJ2-1; V: TRBV7-2; D: TRBD2; size: NA; DNA: TGTGCCAGCAGCTCGAATAAGCGGGGCGACTACAATGAGCAGTTCTTC; CDR3: CASSSNKRGDYNEQFF
J: TRBJ2-1; V: TRBV14; D: NA; size: once; DNA: TGTGCCAGCAGCCAAGATCTGGCGACCGGCTACAATGAGCAGTTCTTC; CDR3: CASSQDLATGYNEQFF
J: TRBJ2-7; V: TRBV7-8; D: TRBD1; size: NA; DNA: TGTGCCAGCAGCCCCCGGACAGGCTTCTCCTACGAGCAGTACTTC; CDR3: CASSPRTGFSYEQYF
J: TRBJ1-2; V: TRBV28; D: TRBD1; size: NA; DNA: TGTGCCAGCAGTTTAGTCAGGGGGCTGAACTATGGCTACACCTTC; CDR3: CASSLVRGLNYGYTF
J: TRBJ2-1; V: TRBV19; D: TRBD2; size: NA; DNA: TGTGCCAGTAGCCGACAGACTAGCGGCATCATATCCTCCTACAATGAGCAGTTCTTC; CDR3: CASSRQTSGIISSYNEQFF
J: TRBJ1-4; V: TRBV5-1; D: NA; size: NA; DNA: TGCGCCAGCAGGGACAGCTCTAATGAAAAACTGTTTTTT; CDR3: CASRDSSNEKLFF
J: TRBJ1-6; V: TRBV6-4; D: NA; size: NA; DNA: TGTGCCAGCAGTGACGGCAGCTATAATTCACCCCTCCACTTT; CDR3: CASSDGSYNSPLHF
J: TRBJ1-5; V: TRBV19; D: TRBD1; size: NA; DNA: TGTGCCAGTAGCGACAGGGACAGCAATCAGCCCCAGCATTTT; CDR3: CASSDRDSNQPQHF
J: TRBJ1-6; V: TRBV18; D: TRBD1; size: NA; DNA: TGTGCCAGCTCACCTCCGGACAGGGCTCCACCCCTCCACTTT; CDR3: CASSPPDRAPPLHF
J: TRBJ1-1; V: TRBV29-1; D: TRBD1; size: few; DNA: TGCAGCGTTTACCGACAGGGCGGGGCGATTCACACTGAAGCTTTCTTT; CDR3: CSVYRQGGAIHTEAFF
J: TRBJ1-5; V: TRBV28; D: NA; size: NA; DNA: TGTGCCAGCGATCCAGGACCGGATCAGCCCCAGCATTTT; CDR3: CASDPGPDQPQHF
J: TRBJ2-7; V: TRBV18; D: TRBD1; size: NA; DNA: TGTGCCAGCTCGCCTCCCGGACAGGTCTACGAGCAGTACTTC; CDR3: CASSPPGQVYEQYF
J: TRBJ1-3; V: TRBV7-3; D: TRBD1; size: NA; DNA: TGTGCCAGCAGCTTAAACAGGGGGGGAAACACCATATATTTT; CDR3: CASSLNRGGNTIYF
J: TRBJ2-2; V: TRBV9; D: NA; size: NA; DNA: TGTGCCAGCAGCGTAGGGGATAGGACGGGGAACACCGGGGAGCTGTTTTTT; CDR3: CASSVGDRTGNTGELFF
J: TRBJ2-1; V: TRBV6-1; D: NA; size: NA; DNA: TGTGCCAGCAGCCGAACGGCGGGCCAAGGTGAGCAGTTCTTC; CDR3: CASSRTAGQGEQFF
J: TRBJ2-2; V: TRBV5-1; D: NA; size: NA; DNA: TGCGCCAGCAGCAATACTAGCAAATCCGGGGAGCTGTTTTTT; CDR3: CASSNTSKSGELFF
J: TRBJ2-7; V: TRBV6-5; D: TRBD1; size: NA; DNA: TGTGCAACATCGGGACAGGGGGCGGGCGAGCAGTACTTC; CDR3: CATSGQGAGEQYF
J: TRBJ2-7; V: TRBV6-5; D: NA; size: once; DNA: TGTGCCAGCAGTAGCACAACCGAGCAGTACTTC; CDR3: CASSSTTEQYF
J: TRBJ2-1; V: TRBV6-6; D: NA; size: NA; DNA: TGTGCCAGCAGACCCGACAGGAATGAGCAGTTCTTC; CDR3: CASRPDRNEQFF
J: TRBJ2-5; V: TRBV6-6; D: TRBD2; size: NA; DNA: TGTGCCAGCAATAGAGCGGGGGTGGAGACCCAGTACTTC; CDR3: CASNRAGVETQYF
J: TRBJ1-5; V: TRBV19; D: NA; size: NA; DNA: TGTGCCAGTAGTCCCCAGCGGGGGGGGACGCCCCAGCATTTT; CDR3: CASSPQRGGTPQHF
J: TRBJ1-1; V: TRBV6-5; D: NA; size: NA; DNA: TGTGCCAGCATGAGAAGGGGAGACGCTGAAGCTTTCTTT; CDR3: CASMRRGDAEAFF